The source of this TCR beta chain is a study of blood T cell repertoires in COVID-19. As for the study in general: Acute-phase and convalescent COVID-19 samples originated in the United States, Italy and Spain. Nucleic acid was either cDNA or gDNA, and it came from T cells, B-cell-depleted T cells, or PBMCs.

Authors' methods: Reference gene primer amplification gave estimated nucleated cell counts. Only in-frame clones appear in the TCRdb table, and some are missing; sequencing was by immunoSEQ multiplex PCR. V and J calls and clone size are as listed in that table; D and trimming were resolved from the DNA. The sample has about 160,000 clones, about 85% seen once. V was shortened by 6 bases and J by 3 bases, with 11 bases between the two germline ends. The CDR3 has 13 amino acids. The source of this sequence is a woman aged 60 to 75 with active or convalescent COVID-19. The chain has TRBV12-3 or TRBV12-4 and TRBJ1-1; a weak D match, TRBD1 (6 bases). Sequencing was done on a sample of peripheral blood. CDR3 in DNA: TGTGCCAGCAGGCCCCGGACAGACACTGAAGCTTTCTTT. As protein: CASRPRTDTEAFF.